Shown below are 11 T cell receptor beta chains from a single sample sequenced in a study of regulatory and conventional T cells in RAG deficiency. Data came from immunoSEQ multiplex PCR; TCRdb stores just in-frame clones and leaves some out. The sample includes 25,000 to 35,000 clones, 75% to 90% of them seen just once. This sample was shared with a second study, whose subject was regulatory T cells. That source adds: The PCR used 52 TRBV and 13 TRBJ primers.

Sequencing was done on a sample of CD8+ T cells sorted from blood. The source of these receptors is a human donor in good health.

The gene calls are TRBV6-6 and TRBJ2-1; either TRBD1 or TRBD2 may fit D (5 bases each). V shed 7 bases and J shed 3 bases, with 13 bases lying between them. This CDR3 contains 14 residues. Germline loops: CDR1 MNHNY, CDR2 SVGAGI (reference sequence). CDR3: CASIAPGGYNEQFF. Written as DNA, the CDR3 is TGTGCCAGCATAGCCCCTGGGGGCTACAATGAGCAGTTCTTC.

Here the CDR3 reads CASSLASSYEQYF. As DNA, the CDR3 is TGTGCCAGCAGTTTGGCTAGCAGCTACGAGCAGTACTTC. The V and J genes are TRBV27 and TRBJ2-7; a weak D match, TRBD2 (5 bases). The germline V and J ends were trimmed by 3 bases and 3 bases, with 9 bases remaining between them. Germline V gene data show CDR1 as MNHEY and CDR2 as SMNVEV (reference sequence). The CDR3 loop spans 13 amino acids.

This chain's CDR3 is CASSQSPGVGRNTEAFF. CDR3 in DNA: TGTGCCAGCAGTCAATCGCCAGGGGTGGGTAGGAACACTGAAGCTTTCTTT. The chain couples TRBV27 to TRBJ1-1, with D perhaps matching TRBD1 (6 bases). Trimming stripped 5 bases from V and 1 base from J, with 20 bases between. CDR3 length: 17 residues. Germline V lookup: CDR1 MNHEY, CDR2 SMNVEV (reference sequence).

V usage is TRBV4-2 and J usage is TRBJ2-7; D might be TRBD2 (6 bases). The length of the CDR3 is 17 residues. V was shortened by 4 bases and J by 1 base, with 20 bases between the two germline ends. CDR1 is LGHNA and CDR2 is YNFKEQ in the germline V gene. The DNA for the CDR3 is TGTGCCAGCAGCCCCTCAATCGGGACGGGAGCATCCTACGAGCAGTACTTC. Encoded protein: CASSPSIGTGASYEQYF.

This clone was seen once. V usage is TRBV5-1 and J usage is TRBJ2-1; no reliable D call. V shed 4 bases and J shed 10 bases, with 9 bases lying between them. The CDR3 length is 11 residues. Germline V gene data show CDR1 as SGHRS and CDR2 as YFSETQ. DNA of the CDR3: TGCGCCAGCAGCCGGACGGAAGAGCAGTTCTTC. This gives the protein CASSRTEEQFF.

CDR3 nucleotide sequence: TGTGCCAGCAGTTACTCGTCAGTCTACGAGCAGTACTTC. Its protein product is CASSYSSVYEQYF. The chain recombines TRBV6-5 with TRBJ2-7; D remains ambiguous. CDR3 length: 13 amino acids. The V end lost 0 bases, the J end lost 3 bases, and 6 bases lay between the germline ends. Germline CDR1 and CDR2: MNHEY and SVGAGI.

The rearrangement joins TRBV4-3 to TRBJ1-3; D unresolved. V lost 1 base, J lost 2 bases, and 9 bases lay in between. This CDR3 is 15 amino acids long. The V gene's germline CDR1 is LGHNA and CDR2 YSLEER. The CDR3 sequence is CASSQVKVPGNTIYF. The CDR3, as DNA: TGCGCCAGCAGCCAAGTTAAGGTACCTGGAAACACCATATATTTT.

On this clone itself: The identical CDR3 is also encoded by other nucleotide sequences in the sample. The V gene is TRBV13, the J gene TRBJ2-7; maybe TRBD2 (7 bases). Germline assignment: CDR1 PRHDT and CDR2 FYEKMQ (reference sequence). V was shortened by 5 bases and J by 6 bases, with 11 bases between the two germline ends. The length of the CDR3 is 12 residues. The CDR3 coding sequence is TGTGCCAGCAGCGGGGGCGGGGGCGAGCAGTACTTC. It codes for CASSGGGGEQYF.

The V call is TRBV19, the J call TRBJ1-2, with TRBD1 identical over 8 bases. V dropped 6 bases and J dropped 3; count of bases not matched to a gene: 12. The CDR3 covers 16 residues. Germline-derived CDR1 and CDR2 are LNHDA and SQIVND (reference sequence). DNA of the CDR3: TGTGCCAGTAGAACCTTTGAGACAGGGGCTCACTATGGCTACACCTTC. Encoded protein: CASRTFETGAHYGYTF.

This clone was found a few times. This sequence joins TRBV6-5 and TRBJ1-2; no clear D gene. The CDR3 is made up of 15 amino acids. From germline, CDR1 is MNHEY and CDR2 SVGAGI. The V end was cut by 1 base, the J end by 0 bases, with 9 bases between. The CDR3 DNA is TGTGCCAGCAGTTACTTCCGGGGAGCTAACTATGGCTACACCTTC. It encodes CASSYFRGANYGYTF.

The rearrangement uses TRBV11-2 and TRBJ2-7, with D maybe TRBD2 (6 bases). The germline V gene has CDR1 SGHAT and CDR2 FQNNGV. The CDR3 runs 14 residues. Trimming pared 4 bases from V and 0 bases from J, leaving 10 bases between. The CDR3 DNA is TGTGCCAGCAGCTCCCACGGGGGCTCCTACGAGCAGTACTTC. This gives the protein CASSSHGGSYEQYF.